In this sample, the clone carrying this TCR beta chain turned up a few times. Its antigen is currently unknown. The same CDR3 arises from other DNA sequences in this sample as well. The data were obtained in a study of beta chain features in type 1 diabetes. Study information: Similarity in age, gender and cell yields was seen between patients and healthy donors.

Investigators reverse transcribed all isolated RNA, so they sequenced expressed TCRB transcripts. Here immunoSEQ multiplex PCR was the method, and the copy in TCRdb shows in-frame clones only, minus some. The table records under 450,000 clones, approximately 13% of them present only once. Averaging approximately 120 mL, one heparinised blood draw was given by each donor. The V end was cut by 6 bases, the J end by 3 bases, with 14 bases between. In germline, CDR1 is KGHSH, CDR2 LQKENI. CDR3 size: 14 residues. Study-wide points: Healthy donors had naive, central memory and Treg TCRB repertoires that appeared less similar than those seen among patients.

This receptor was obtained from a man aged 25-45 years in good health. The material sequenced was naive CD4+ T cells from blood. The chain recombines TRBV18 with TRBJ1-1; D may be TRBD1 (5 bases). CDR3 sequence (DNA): TGTGCCAGCTCCCCAAAGGGAGGGGACACTGAAGCTTTCTTT. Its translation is CASSPKGGDTEAFF.